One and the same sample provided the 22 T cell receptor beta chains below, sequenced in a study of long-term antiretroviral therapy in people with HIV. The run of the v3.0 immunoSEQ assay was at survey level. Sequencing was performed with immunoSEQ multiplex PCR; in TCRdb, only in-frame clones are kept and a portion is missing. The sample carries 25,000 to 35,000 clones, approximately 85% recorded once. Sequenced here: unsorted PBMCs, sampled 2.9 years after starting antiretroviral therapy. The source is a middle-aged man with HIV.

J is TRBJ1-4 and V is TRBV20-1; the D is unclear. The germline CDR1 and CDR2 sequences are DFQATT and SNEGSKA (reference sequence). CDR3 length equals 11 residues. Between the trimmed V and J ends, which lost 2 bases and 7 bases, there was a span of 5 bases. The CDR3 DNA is TGCAGTGCTAGAATCGTTGAAAAACTGTTTTTT. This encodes CSARIVEKLFF.

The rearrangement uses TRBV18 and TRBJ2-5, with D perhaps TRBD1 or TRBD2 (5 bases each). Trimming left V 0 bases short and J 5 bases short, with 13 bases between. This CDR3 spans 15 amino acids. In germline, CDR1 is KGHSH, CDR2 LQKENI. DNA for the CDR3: TGTGCCAGCTCACCACCCCCGGGGCCAGGGGAGACCCAGTACTTC. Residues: CASSPPPGPGETQYF.

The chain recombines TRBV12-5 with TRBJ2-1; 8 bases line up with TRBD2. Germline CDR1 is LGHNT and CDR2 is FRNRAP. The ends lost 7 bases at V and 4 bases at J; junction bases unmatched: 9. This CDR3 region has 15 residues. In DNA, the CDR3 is TGTGCTAGTGCCCCCCCGGGGGGGTGGTACAATGAGCAGTTCTTC. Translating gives CASAPPGGWYNEQFF.

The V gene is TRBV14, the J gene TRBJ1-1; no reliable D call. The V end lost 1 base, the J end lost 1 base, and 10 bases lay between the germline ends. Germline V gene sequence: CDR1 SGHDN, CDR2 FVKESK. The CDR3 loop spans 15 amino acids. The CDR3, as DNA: TGTGCCAGCAGCCAAGTTAGCGGTTGGAACACTGAAGCTTTCTTT. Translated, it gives CASSQVSGWNTEAFF.

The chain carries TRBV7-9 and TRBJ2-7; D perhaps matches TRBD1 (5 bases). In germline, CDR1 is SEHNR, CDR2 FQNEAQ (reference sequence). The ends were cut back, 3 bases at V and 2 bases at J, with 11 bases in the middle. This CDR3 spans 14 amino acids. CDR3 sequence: CASSFKDTPYEQYF. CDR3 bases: TGTGCCAGCAGCTTTAAGGACACCCCCTACGAGCAGTACTTC.

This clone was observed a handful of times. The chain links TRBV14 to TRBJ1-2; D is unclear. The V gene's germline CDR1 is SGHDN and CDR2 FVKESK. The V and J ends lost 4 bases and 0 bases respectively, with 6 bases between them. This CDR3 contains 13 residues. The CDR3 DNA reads TGTGCCAGCAGCCCCGGCCCTAACTATGGCTACACCTTC. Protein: CASSPGPNYGYTF.

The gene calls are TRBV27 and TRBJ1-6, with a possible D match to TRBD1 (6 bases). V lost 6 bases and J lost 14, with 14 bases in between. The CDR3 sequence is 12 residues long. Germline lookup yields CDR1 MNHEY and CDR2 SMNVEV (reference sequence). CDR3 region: CASRTGFVALHF. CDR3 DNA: TGTGCCAGCAGGACAGGCTTTGTGGCCCTCCACTTT.

In DNA form, the CDR3 reads TGTGCCAGTGCCAACTCCTATAATTCACCCCTCCACTTT. Amino acid sequence: CASANSYNSPLHF. The chain uses TRBV19 and TRBJ1-6; D remains unclear. The CDR3 totals 13 residues. V gave up 8 bases and J gave up 0 bases, with 5 bases separating them. Per germline, CDR1 LNHDA and CDR2 SQIVND (reference sequence).

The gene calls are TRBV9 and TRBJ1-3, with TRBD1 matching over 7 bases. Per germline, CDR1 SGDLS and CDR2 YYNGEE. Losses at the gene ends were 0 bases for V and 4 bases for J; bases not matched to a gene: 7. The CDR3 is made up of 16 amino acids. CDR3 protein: CASSVASQGRGNTIYF. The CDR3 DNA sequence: TGTGCCAGCAGCGTAGCCTCACAGGGGAGAGGAAACACCATATATTTT.

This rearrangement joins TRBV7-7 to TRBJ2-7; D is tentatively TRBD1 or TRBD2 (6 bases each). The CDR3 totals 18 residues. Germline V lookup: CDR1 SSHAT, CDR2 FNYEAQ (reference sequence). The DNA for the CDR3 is TGTGCTACTACTCCGGGGGCTCAGGGCCCGTGCCAGTGCTACGAGCAGTACTTC. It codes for CATTPGAQGPCQCYEQYF.

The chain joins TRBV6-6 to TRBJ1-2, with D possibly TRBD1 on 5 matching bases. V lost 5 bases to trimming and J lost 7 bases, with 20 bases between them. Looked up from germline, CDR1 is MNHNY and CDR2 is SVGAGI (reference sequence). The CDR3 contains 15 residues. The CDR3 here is CASSPSRQGEPGYTF. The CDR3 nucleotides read TGTGCCAGCAGTCCATCGCGGCAGGGCGAGCCTGGCTACACCTTC.

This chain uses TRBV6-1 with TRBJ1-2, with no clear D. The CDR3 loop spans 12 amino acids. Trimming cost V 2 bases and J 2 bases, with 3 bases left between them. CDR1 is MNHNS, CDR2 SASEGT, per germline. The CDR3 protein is CASSEWNYGYTF. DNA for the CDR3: TGTGCCAGCAGTGAATGGAACTATGGCTACACCTTC.

The CDR3 region has the DNA TGTGCCAGCAGGAAGGGGACGGCGAATGGCTACACCTTC. Translating it yields CASRKGTANGYTF. The J gene is TRBJ1-2, the V gene TRBV2, with D possibly matching TRBD1 (5 bases). Germline V gene data show CDR1 as SNHLY and CDR2 as FYNNEI. V dropped 6 bases and J dropped 6 bases, with 14 bases sitting between them. The CDR3 has 13 residues.

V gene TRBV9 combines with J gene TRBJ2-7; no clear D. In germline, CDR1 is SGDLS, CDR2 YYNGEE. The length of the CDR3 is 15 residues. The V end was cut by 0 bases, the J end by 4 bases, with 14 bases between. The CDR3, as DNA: TGTGCCAGCAGCGTAGCCCCTTCCGGTGGATACGAGCAGTACTTC. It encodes CASSVAPSGGYEQYF.

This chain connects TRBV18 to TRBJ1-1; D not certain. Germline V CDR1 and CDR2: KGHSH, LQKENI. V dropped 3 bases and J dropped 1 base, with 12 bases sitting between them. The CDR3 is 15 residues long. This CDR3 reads CASSPWARSNTEAFF. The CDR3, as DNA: TGTGCCAGCTCACCCTGGGCCAGGTCGAACACTGAAGCTTTCTTT.

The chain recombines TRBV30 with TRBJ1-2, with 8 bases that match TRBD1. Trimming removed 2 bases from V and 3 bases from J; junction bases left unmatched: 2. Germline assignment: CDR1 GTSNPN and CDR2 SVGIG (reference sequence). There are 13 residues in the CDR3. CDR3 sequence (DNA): TGTGCCTGGAGTCCGGACAGGGACTATGGCTACACCTTC. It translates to CAWSPDRDYGYTF.

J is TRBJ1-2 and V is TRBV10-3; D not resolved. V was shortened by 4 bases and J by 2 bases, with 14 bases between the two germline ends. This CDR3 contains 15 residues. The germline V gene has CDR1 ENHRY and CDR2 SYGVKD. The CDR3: CAISALAGRNYGYTF. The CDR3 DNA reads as TGTGCCATCAGTGCATTGGCGGGAAGAAACTATGGCTACACCTTC.

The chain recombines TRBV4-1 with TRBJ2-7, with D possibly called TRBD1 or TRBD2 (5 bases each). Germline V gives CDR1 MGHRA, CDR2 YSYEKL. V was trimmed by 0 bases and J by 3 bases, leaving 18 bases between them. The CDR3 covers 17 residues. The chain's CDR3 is CASSQEGPGQGVYEQYF. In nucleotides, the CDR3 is TGCGCCAGCAGCCAAGAGGGTCCTGGCCAGGGAGTCTACGAGCAGTACTTC.

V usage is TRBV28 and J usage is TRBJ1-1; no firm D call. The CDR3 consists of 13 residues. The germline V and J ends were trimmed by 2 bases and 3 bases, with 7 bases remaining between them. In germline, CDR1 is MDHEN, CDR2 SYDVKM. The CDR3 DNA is TGTGCCAGCAGTTTAAGGTTGTACACTGAAGCTTTCTTT. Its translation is CASSLRLYTEAFF.

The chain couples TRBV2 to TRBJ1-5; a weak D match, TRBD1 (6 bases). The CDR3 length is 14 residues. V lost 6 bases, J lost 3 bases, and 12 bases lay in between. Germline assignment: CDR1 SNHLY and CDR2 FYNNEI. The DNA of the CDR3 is TGTGCCAGCAGGAAACAGGGAATCAATCAGCCCCAGCATTTT. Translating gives CASRKQGINQPQHF. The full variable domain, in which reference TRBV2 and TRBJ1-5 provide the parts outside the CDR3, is EPEVTQTPSHQVTQMGQEVILRCVPISNHLYFYWYRQILGQKVEFLVSFYNNEISEKSEIFDDQFSVERPDGSNFTLKIRSTKLEDSAMYFCASRKQGINQPQHFGDGTRLSIL.

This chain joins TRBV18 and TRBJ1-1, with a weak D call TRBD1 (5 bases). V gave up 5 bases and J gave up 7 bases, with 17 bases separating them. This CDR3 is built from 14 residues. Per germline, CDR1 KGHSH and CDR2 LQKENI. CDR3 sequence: CASSLQDGGREAFF. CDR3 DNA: TGTGCCAGCTCATTACAGGACGGGGGACGTGAAGCTTTCTTT. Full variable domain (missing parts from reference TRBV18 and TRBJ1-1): NAGVMQNPRHLVRRRGQEARLRCSPMKGHSHVYWYRQLPEEGLKFMVYLQKENIIDESGMPKERFSAEFPKEGPSILRIQQVVRGDSAAYFCASSLQDGGREAFFGQGTRLTVV.

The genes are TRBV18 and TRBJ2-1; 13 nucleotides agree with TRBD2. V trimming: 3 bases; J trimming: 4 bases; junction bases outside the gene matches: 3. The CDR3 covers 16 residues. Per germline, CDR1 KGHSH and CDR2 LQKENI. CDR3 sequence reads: CASSPRLAGGYNEQFF. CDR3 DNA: TGTGCCAGCTCACCGCGACTAGCGGGGGGTTACAATGAGCAGTTCTTC.